Listed here are 13 T cell receptor beta chains from one sample, sequenced in a study of beta chain features in type 1 diabetes. TCRB transcripts that were expressed got sequenced, as all of the isolated RNA had been reverse transcribed. Method: immunoSEQ multiplex PCR; TCRdb's copy keeps in-frame clones and lacks some. In the table there are under 450,000 clones, 11% to 15% of which are singletons. The source material was naive CD4+ T cells from blood. These receptors were obtained from a man between 25 and 39 years old in good health.

V usage is TRBV5-6 and J usage is TRBJ2-2, with D uncertain. The CDR3 runs 12 residues. V dropped 2 bases and J dropped 5 bases, with 4 bases sitting between them. Germline-derived CDR1 and CDR2 are SGHDT and YYEEEE. The CDR3 DNA reads TGTGCCAGCAGCTTCGCAACCGGGGAGCTGTTTTTT. It is translated as CASSFATGELFF.

The chain couples TRBV30 to TRBJ1-2; 8 nucleotides agree with TRBD1. The V and J ends lost 2 bases and 6 bases, in that order; junction bases with no gene match: 8. The germline V gene has CDR1 GTSNPN and CDR2 SVGIG (reference sequence). The CDR3 has 14 amino acids. The CDR3 here is CAWSRSRGLNGYTF. As DNA, the CDR3 is TGTGCCTGGAGTCGGTCCAGGGGGCTAAATGGCTACACCTTC.

In this sample, this clone turned up a few times. The genes are TRBV10-3 and TRBJ2-7; D is perhaps TRBD1 (6 bases). This CDR3 contains 13 residues. Germline assignment: CDR1 ENHRY and CDR2 SYGVKD. Trimming stripped 10 bases from V and 3 bases from J, with 16 bases between. In DNA form, the CDR3 reads TGTGCCAGCGCCCGGGACAACTACTACGAGCAGTACTTC. This translates into CASARDNYYEQYF.

The chain links TRBV5-4 to TRBJ2-1; TRBD2 matches at 10 bases. V gave up 4 bases and J gave up 5 bases; unmatched junction bases: 9. The germline gives CDR1 SGHNT, CDR2 YYREEE (reference sequence). The CDR3 covers 16 residues. CDR3 sequence reads: CASSATGTSVNNEQFF. DNA for the CDR3: TGTGCCAGCAGCGCCACCGGGACTAGCGTAAACAATGAGCAGTTCTTC.

J is TRBJ2-5 and V is TRBV5-4, with a weak D call TRBD1 (5 bases). V was clipped by 4 bases and J by 4 bases, with 20 bases between them. CDR1 is SGHNT, CDR2 YYREEE, per germline (reference sequence). CDR3 length: 16 residues. The CDR3 spells CASSRPSSGFGETQYF. The CDR3 nucleotides are TGTGCCAGCAGCCGTCCCTCTTCAGGGTTCGGAGAGACCCAGTACTTC.

In this sample, this clone turned up a few times. The chain uses TRBV29-1 and TRBJ2-3; D may be TRBD2 (5 bases). V was pared by 6 bases and J by 3 bases, with 13 bases between. This CDR3 contains 13 residues. The germline V gene has CDR1 SQVTM and CDR2 ANQGSEA. As DNA, the CDR3 is TGCAGCGTACCGAGACGCGGGACAGATACGCAGTATTTT. It codes for CSVPRRGTDTQYF.

The chain employs TRBV9 and TRBJ1-2; D not certain. The CDR3 sequence is 12 residues long. Between the trimmed V and J ends, which lost 3 bases and 5 bases, there was a span of 8 bases. Germline V CDR1 and CDR2: SGDLS, YYNGEE. This CDR3 reads CASSGRSYGYTF. CDR3 coding DNA: TGTGCCAGCAGCGGGAGGAGTTATGGCTACACCTTC. Together with reference TRBV9 and TRBJ1-2, the CDR3 gives the full variable domain: DSGVTQTPKHLITATGQRVTLRCSPRSGDLSVYWYQQSLDQGLQFLIQYYNGEERAKGNILERFSAQQFPDLHSELNLSSLELGDSALYFCASSGRSYGYTFGSGTRLTVV.

The CDR3 DNA sequence: TGCGCCAGCAGCCAAGGAGGGATATCCTACAATGAGCAGTTCTTC. It specifies CASSQGGISYNEQFF. The genes are TRBV4-1 and TRBJ2-1; TRBD2 might be the D (5 bases). Trimming took 1 base from V and 1 from J, leaving 8 bases between them. There are 15 residues in the CDR3. Germline CDR1 MGHRA, CDR2 YSYEKL.

This clone turned up a few times. The chain employs TRBV11-3 and TRBJ2-1; D possibly corresponds to TRBD1 (7 bases). Deletions cut 1 base from V and 7 bases from J, with 14 bases between. This CDR3 is 15 amino acids long. The germline V gene has CDR1 SGHNT and CDR2 YENEEA. As DNA, the CDR3 is TGTGCCAGCAGCTTAGGGCAGGGGGGCTCGAATGAGCAGTTCTTC. Translating it yields CASSLGQGGSNEQFF.

Only a few counts were recorded for this clone. V and J are TRBV6-5 and TRBJ2-3, with 7 nucleotides matching TRBD1. The CDR3 loop spans 14 amino acids. Trimming removed 5 bases from V and 6 bases from J; junction bases left unmatched: 8. Germline CDR1 MNHEY, CDR2 SVGAGI. The CDR3 here is CASSPRQGRDTQYF. The CDR3, as DNA: TGTGCCAGCAGTCCCCGACAGGGTCGTGATACGCAGTATTTT.

This clone was found a few times. This chain links TRBV15 with TRBJ2-1; D unclear. V gave up 2 bases and J gave up 3 bases, with 20 bases separating them. This CDR3 is 18 amino acids long. The V gene's germline CDR1 is LNHNV and CDR2 YYDKDF (reference sequence). CDR3 DNA: TGTGCCACCAGCAGACAATCTGCCCTCGTCAGACACTACAATGAGCAGTTCTTC. Residues: CATSRQSALVRHYNEQFF.

V is TRBV7-9 and J is TRBJ1-3; D gene unclear. Deletions cut 3 bases from V and 0 bases from J, with 15 bases between. The CDR3 spans 17 residues. Germline values: CDR1 SEHNR, CDR2 FQNEAQ (reference sequence). The DNA of the CDR3 is TGTGCCAGCAGCTTTAGAGCCGCCAACTCCTCTGGAAACACCATATATTTT. Translation gives CASSFRAANSSGNTIYF.

In this sample, this clone turned up a few times. This chain joins TRBV4-1 and TRBJ2-3, with D perhaps TRBD2 (5 bases). The CDR3 runs 14 residues. Germline assignment: CDR1 MGHRA and CDR2 YSYEKL. The V gene lost 4 bases and the J gene lost 2 bases, with 10 bases spanning the gap. DNA for the CDR3: TGCGCCAGCAGCCCCGGACTGCCCACAGATACGCAGTATTTT. Translating gives CASSPGLPTDTQYF.